The 3 T cell receptor beta chains given below trace back to one sample, sequenced in a study of cytomegalovirus exposure and HLA in healthy donors. In the PCR, 60 Vbeta and 13 Jbeta primers were used. The table came from immunoSEQ multiplex PCR; TCRdb's copy has only in-frame clones and leaves some out. The table shows around 150,000 clones, with around 77% occurring only once. Source material: PBMCs. The receptors shown here come from a man under 40 in good health.

This chain joins TRBV28 and TRBJ1-1; D ambiguous. The V end lost 2 bases, the J end lost 5 bases, and 9 bases lay between the germline ends. Looked up from germline, CDR1 is MDHEN and CDR2 is SYDVKM. CDR3 length: 13 residues. CDR3: CASSLLERTEAFF. The DNA for the CDR3 is TGTGCCAGCAGTTTACTGGAGAGGACTGAAGCTTTCTTT. Using reference TRBV28 and TRBJ1-1 for the parts outside the CDR3, the full variable domain is DVKVTQSSRYLVKRTGEKVFLECVQDMDHENMFWYRQDPGLGLRLIYFSYDVKMKEKGDIPEGYSVSREKKERFSLILESASTNQTSMYLCASSLLERTEAFFGQGTRLTVV.

This clone was observed a few times. The chain combines TRBV6-5 with TRBJ2-2, with 10 positions matching TRBD1. CDR1 is MNHEY, CDR2 SVGAGI, per germline. With 5 bases clipped from V and 3 bases from J, the junction kept 3 bases outside the gene matches. The CDR3 contains 15 residues. CDR3 bases: TGTGCCAGCAGTCCCGGGACAGGGGACACCGGGGAGCTGTTTTTT. Protein product: CASSPGTGDTGELFF.

The chain uses TRBV27 and TRBJ1-1, with 8 bases aligning to TRBD1. Germline V gene data show CDR1 as MNHEY and CDR2 as SMNVEV (reference sequence). This CDR3 comprises 17 residues. Trimming cost V 2 bases and J 1 base; bases outside gene matches: 9. CDR3 amino acids: CASSLVTTGGRNTEAFF. DNA of the CDR3: TGTGCCAGCAGTTTAGTGACCACAGGGGGAAGGAACACTGAAGCTTTCTTT.